The 7 T cell receptor beta chains below come from one sample, sequenced in a study of graft-versus-host responses after intestinal transplantation. The data were produced by immunoSEQ multiplex PCR, yet TCRdb's version contains in-frame clones alone and is incomplete. The table lists around 20,000 clones, 82% of them singletons, with approximately 2% in the top ten. The sample here was PBMCs, taken 14 days after transplant. Every receptor here comes from a human patient who received an intestinal transplant, so some T cells may come from the graft donor.

This chain joins TRBV6-5 and TRBJ1-2; weak D call: TRBD1 (6 bases). This CDR3 region has 14 residues. V gave up 0 bases and J gave up 8 bases, with 13 bases separating them. CDR1 and CDR2 (germline): MNHEY, SVGAGI. DNA for the CDR3: TGTGCCAGCAGTTACTCTATCAGCAGGGGCGGCTACACCTTC. Encoded protein: CASSYSISRGGYTF.

V gene TRBV11-2 combines with J gene TRBJ2-2; D remains ambiguous. The CDR3 loop spans 11 amino acids. V was shortened by 5 bases and J by 2 bases, with 0 bases between the two germline ends. In germline, CDR1 is SGHAT, CDR2 FQNNGV. The CDR3 sequence is CASSNTGELFF. Here the CDR3 DNA reads TGTGCCAGCAGCAACACCGGGGAGCTGTTTTTT. Using reference TRBV11-2 and TRBJ2-2 for the parts outside the CDR3, the full variable domain is EAGVAQSPRYKIIEKRQSVAFWCNPISGHATLYWYQQILGQGPKLLIQFQNNGVVDDSQLPKDRFSAERLKGVDSTLKIQPAKLEDSAVYLCASSNTGELFFGEGSRLTVL.

The rearrangement uses TRBV19 and TRBJ1-1; 8 bases are a match to TRBD1. The germline CDR1 and CDR2 sequences are LNHDA and SQIVND (reference sequence). There are 12 residues in the CDR3. Unmatched junction bases numbered 3, after V lost 8 bases and J lost 4 bases. The CDR3 sequence: CASRTGFTEAFF. In DNA, the CDR3 is TGTGCCAGTCGGACAGGGTTCACTGAAGCTTTCTTT.

This chain uses TRBV4-2 with TRBJ2-5, with 14 bases aligning to TRBD2. Germline loops: CDR1 LGHNA, CDR2 YNFKEQ. V shed 1 base and J 5 bases; nucleotides not matched to a gene: 3. The CDR3 sequence is 16 residues long. The chain's CDR3 is CASSQGTSGGQETQYF. The CDR3 DNA is TGTGCCAGCAGCCAAGGGACTAGCGGGGGGCAGGAGACCCAGTACTTC.

This chain connects TRBV19 to TRBJ2-3; 10 positions match TRBD2. Germline assignment: CDR1 LNHDA and CDR2 SQIVND (reference sequence). The CDR3 loop spans 15 amino acids. V shed 2 bases and J 5 bases; nucleotides not matched to a gene: 4. The CDR3 spells CASSIRLAGGDTQYF. In nucleotides, the CDR3 is TGTGCCAGTAGTATAAGATTAGCGGGAGGAGATACGCAGTATTTT.

The rearrangement joins TRBV9 to TRBJ1-1; D perhaps matches TRBD1 (5 bases). Germline CDR1 SGDLS, CDR2 YYNGEE. The CDR3 runs 14 residues. V was pared by 4 bases and J by 4 bases, with 14 bases between. Written as DNA, the CDR3 is TGTGCCAGCAGCCCCCCGGGAGGGGCCACTGAAGCTTTCTTT. It yields the protein CASSPPGGATEAFF.

The CDR3 DNA follows: TGTGCCAGCAGTTTCCCACAGGGCCCGATCTATGGCTACACCTTC. This sequence encodes CASSFPQGPIYGYTF. This rearrangement joins TRBV28 to TRBJ1-2; TRBD1 might be the D (6 bases). The ends were cut back, 3 bases at V and 4 bases at J, with 15 bases in the middle. This CDR3 region has 15 residues. Germline assignment: CDR1 MDHEN and CDR2 SYDVKM.